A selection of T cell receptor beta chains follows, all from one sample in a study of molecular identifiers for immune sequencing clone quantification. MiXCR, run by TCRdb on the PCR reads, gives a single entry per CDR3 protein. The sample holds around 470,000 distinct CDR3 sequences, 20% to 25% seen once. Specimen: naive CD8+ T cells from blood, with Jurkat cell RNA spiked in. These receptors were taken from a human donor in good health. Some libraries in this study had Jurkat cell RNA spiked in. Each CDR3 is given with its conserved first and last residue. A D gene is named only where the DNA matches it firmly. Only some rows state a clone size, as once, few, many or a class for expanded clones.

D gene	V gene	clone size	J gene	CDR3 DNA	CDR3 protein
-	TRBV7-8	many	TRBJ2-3	TGTGCCAGCAGCTTACGGCAGGCCACTAGCACAGATACGCAGTATTTT	CASSLRQATSTDTQYF
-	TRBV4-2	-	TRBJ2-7	TGTGCCGGCAGCCATGCCGGGACGGGGGCTGGCTACGAGCAGTACTTC	CAGSHAGTGAGYEQYF
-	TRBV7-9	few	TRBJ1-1	TGTGCCAGCAGCCTCCCCAGGACAGAGGGGACTGAAGCTTTCTTT	CASSLPRTEGTEAFF
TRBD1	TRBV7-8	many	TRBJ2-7	TGTGCCAGCAGCACACCGACTGGACAGGCCTACGAGCAGTACTTC	CASSTPTGQAYEQYF
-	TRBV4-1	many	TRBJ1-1	TGCGCCAGCAGCCCCCTACAGAGTGAAGCTTTCTTT	CASSPLQSEAFF
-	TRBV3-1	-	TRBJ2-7	TGTGCCAGCAGCCAAGACGGAACCAGAAGGGACGAGCAGTACTTC	CASSQDGTRRDEQYF
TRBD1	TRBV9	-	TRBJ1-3	TGTGCCAGCAGCGCGATTGACAGGGGGAGCTCTGGAAACACCATATATTTT	CASSAIDRGSSGNTIYF
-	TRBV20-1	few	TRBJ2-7	TGCAGTGCTAGAGATCTCGACAGTTTCTCCTACGAGCAGTACTTC	CSARDLDSFSYEQYF
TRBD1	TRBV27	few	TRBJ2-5	TGTGCCAGCAGTTCCTTTTTAGGGACAGGGGGCCGGGAGACCCAGTACTTC	CASSSFLGTGGRETQYF
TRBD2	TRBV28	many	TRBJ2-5	TGTGCCAGCAGCTACCGGGACTACCCGGAGACCCAGTACTTC	CASSYRDYPETQYF